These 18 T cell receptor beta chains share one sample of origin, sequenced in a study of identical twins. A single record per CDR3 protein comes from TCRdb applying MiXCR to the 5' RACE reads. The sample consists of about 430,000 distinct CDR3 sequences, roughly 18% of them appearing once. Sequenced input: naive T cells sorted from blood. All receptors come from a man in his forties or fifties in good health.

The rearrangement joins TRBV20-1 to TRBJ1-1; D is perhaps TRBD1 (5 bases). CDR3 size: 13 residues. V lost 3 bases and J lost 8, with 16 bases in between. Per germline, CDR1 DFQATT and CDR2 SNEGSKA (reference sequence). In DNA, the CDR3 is TGCAGTGCTAGTGGTTGGCAGGGTGAGGAAGCTTTCTTT. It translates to CSASGWQGEEAFF.

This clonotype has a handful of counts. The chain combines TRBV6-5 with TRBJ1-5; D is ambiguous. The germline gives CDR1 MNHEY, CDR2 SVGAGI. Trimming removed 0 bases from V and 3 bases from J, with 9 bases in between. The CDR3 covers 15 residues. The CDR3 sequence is CASSYSTVNNQPQHF. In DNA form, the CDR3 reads TGTGCCAGCAGTTACTCTACGGTGAACAATCAGCCCCAGCATTTT.

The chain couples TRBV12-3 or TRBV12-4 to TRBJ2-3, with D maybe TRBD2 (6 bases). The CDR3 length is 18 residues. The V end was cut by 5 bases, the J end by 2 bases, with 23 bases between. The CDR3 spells CASSPVGGNTDNTDTQYF. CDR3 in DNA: TGTGCCAGCAGTCCCGTAGGAGGGAATACGGATAACACAGATACGCAGTATTTT.

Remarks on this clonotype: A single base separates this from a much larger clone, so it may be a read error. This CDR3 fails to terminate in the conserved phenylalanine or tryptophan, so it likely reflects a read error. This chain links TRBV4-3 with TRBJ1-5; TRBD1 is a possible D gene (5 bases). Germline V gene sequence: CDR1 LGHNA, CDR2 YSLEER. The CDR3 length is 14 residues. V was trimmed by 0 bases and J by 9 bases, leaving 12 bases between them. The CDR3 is CASSQETAHSPQHL. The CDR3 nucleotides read TGCGCCAGCAGCCAAGAGACAGCCCATTCGCCCCAGCATCTT.

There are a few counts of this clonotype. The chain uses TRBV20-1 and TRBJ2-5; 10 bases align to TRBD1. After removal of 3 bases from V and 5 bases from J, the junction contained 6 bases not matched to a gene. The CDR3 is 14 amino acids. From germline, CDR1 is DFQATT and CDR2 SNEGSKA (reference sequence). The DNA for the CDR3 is TGCAGTGCTAGCCGGACAGGGGGTGGGGAGACCCAGTACTTC. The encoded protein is CSASRTGGGETQYF.

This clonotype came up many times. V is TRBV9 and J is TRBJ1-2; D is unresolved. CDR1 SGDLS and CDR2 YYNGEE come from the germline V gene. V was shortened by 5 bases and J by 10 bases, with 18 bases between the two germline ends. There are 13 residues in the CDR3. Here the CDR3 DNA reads TGTGCCAGCAGGGCCCTTCCCGAGAGCCCCTACACCTTC. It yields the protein CASRALPESPYTF.

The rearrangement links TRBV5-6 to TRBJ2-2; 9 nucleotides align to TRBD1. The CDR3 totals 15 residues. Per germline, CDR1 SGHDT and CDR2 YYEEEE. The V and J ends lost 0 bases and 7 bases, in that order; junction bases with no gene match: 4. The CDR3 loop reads CASSLGQGVGGELFF. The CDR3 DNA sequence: TGTGCCAGCAGCTTGGGACAGGGGGTTGGCGGGGAGCTGTTTTTT.

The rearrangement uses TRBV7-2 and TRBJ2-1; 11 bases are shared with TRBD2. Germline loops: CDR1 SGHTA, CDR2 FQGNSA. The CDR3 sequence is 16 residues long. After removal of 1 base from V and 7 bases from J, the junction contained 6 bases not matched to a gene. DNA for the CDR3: TGTGCCAGCAGCTTAGTGTCTAGCGGGGGGAGGAATGAGCAGTTCTTC. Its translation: CASSLVSSGGRNEQFF. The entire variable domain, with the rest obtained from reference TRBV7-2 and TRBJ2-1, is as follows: GAGVSQSPSNKVTEKGKDVELRCDPISGHTALYWYRQSLGQGLEFLIYFQGNSAPDKSGLPSDRFSAERTGGSVSTLTIQRTQQEDSAVYLCASSLVSSGGRNEQFFGPGTRLTVL.

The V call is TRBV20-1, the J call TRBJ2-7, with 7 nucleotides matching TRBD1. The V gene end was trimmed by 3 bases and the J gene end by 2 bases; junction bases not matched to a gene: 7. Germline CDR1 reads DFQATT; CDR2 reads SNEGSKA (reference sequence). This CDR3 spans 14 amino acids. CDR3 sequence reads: CSARGIDRAYEQYF. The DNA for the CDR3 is TGCAGTGCTAGGGGAATAGACAGGGCCTACGAGCAGTACTTC.

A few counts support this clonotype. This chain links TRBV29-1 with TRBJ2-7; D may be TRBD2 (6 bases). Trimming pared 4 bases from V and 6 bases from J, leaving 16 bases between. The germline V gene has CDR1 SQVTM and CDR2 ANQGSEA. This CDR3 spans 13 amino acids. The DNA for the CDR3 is TGCAGCGTTGTAGGGACTGACCTTGGCGAGCAGTACTTC. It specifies CSVVGTDLGEQYF.

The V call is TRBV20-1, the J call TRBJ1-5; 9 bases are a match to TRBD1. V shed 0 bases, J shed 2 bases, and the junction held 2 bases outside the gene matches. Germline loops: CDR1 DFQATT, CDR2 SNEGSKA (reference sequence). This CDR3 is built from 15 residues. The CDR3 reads CSARDTGGGNQPQHF. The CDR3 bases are TGCAGTGCTAGAGATACAGGGGGCGGCAATCAGCCCCAGCATTTT.

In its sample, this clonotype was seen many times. The CDR3 sequence is CASSLDLARSPRTDTQYF. CDR3 bases: TGTGCCAGCAGCTTAGATCTCGCTAGATCTCCCCGCACAGATACGCAGTATTTT. This chain links TRBV11-2 with TRBJ2-3; D remains unclear. This CDR3 has 18 residues. Germline CDR1 reads SGHAT; CDR2 reads FQNNGV. V was clipped by 0 bases and J by 1 base, with 17 bases between them.

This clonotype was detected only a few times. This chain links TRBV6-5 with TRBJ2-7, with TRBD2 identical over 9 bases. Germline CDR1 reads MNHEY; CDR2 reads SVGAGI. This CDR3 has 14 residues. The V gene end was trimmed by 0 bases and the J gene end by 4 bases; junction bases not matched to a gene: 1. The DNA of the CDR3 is TGTGCCAGCAGTTACTCTAGCGGGAGATACGAGCAGTACTTC. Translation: CASSYSSGRYEQYF.

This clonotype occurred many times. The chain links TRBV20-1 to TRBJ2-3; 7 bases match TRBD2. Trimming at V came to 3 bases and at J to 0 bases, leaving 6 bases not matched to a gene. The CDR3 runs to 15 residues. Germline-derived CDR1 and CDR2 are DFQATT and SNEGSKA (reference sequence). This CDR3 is CSASGGTYSTDTQYF. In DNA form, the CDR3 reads TGCAGTGCTAGCGGGGGGACTTATAGCACAGATACGCAGTATTTT.

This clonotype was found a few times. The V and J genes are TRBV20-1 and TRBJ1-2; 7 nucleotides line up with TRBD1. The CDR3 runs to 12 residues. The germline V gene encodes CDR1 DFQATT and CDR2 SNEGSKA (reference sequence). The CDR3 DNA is TGCAGAAGACAGGGACCTGACTATGGCTACACCTTC. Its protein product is CRRQGPDYGYTF.

CDR3 coding DNA: TGTGCCAGCAGGGGACTAGCGGGGCTCGGTTACGAGCAGTACTTC. Encoded protein: CASRGLAGLGYEQYF. The V and J genes are TRBV6-2 or TRBV6-3 and TRBJ2-7, with 13 bases aligning to TRBD2. The germline V gene encodes CDR1 MNHEY and CDR2 SVGEGT. The CDR3 totals 15 residues. Trimming took 6 bases from V and 4 from J; bases not matched to a gene: 6.

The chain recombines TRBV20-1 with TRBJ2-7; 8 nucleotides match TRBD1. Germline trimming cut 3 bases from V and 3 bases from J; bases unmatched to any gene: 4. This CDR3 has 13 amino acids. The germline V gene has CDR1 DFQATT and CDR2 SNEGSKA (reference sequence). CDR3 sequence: CSASNRGIYEQYF. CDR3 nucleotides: TGCAGTGCTAGTAACAGGGGGATCTACGAGCAGTACTTC.

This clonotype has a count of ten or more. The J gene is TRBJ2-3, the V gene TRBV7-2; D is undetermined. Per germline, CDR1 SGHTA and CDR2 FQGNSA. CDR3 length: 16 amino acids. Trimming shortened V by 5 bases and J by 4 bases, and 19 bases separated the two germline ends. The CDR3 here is CASSPMPGPRPDTQYF. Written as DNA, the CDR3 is TGTGCCAGCAGCCCCATGCCGGGCCCACGTCCAGATACGCAGTATTTT.